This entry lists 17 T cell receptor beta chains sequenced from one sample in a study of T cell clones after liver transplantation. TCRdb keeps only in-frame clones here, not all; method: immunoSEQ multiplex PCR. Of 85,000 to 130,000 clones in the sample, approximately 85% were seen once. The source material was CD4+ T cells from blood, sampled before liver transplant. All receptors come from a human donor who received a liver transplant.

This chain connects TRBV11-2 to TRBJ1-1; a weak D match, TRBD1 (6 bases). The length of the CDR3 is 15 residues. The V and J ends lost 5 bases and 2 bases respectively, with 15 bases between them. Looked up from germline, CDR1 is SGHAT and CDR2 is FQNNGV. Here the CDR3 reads CASSVPGTPNTEAFF. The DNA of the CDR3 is TGTGCCAGCAGCGTCCCCGGGACACCTAACACTGAAGCTTTCTTT.

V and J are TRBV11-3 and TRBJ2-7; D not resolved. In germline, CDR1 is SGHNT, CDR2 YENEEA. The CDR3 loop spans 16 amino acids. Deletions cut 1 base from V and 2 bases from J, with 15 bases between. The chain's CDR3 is CASSLGWVFSTYEQYF. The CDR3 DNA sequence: TGTGCCAGCAGCTTAGGTTGGGTTTTCTCGACCTACGAGCAGTACTTC.

CDR3 bases: TGTGCCAGCAACTCCGAGGGGACGGGAAACACCATATATTTT. This gives the protein CASNSEGTGNTIYF. The genes are TRBV11-2 and TRBJ1-3; D possibly corresponds to TRBD1 (5 bases). Germline V gene lookup returns CDR1 SGHAT and CDR2 FQNNGV. There are 14 residues in the CDR3. Trimming shortened V by 7 bases and J by 4 bases, and 14 bases separated the two germline ends.

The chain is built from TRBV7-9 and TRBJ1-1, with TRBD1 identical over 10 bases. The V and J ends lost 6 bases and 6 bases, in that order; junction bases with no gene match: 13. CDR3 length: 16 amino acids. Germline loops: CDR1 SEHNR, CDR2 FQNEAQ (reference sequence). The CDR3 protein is CASSDPGVTGGSEAFF. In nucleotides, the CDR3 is TGTGCCAGCAGTGATCCCGGGGTGACAGGGGGCTCTGAAGCTTTCTTT.

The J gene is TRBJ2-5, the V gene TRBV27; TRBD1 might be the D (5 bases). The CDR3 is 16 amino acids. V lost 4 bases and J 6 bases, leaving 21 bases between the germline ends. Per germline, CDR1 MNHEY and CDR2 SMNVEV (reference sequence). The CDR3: CASSSVGVSRKKTQYF. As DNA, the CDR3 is TGTGCCAGCAGTTCGGTAGGGGTTTCAAGGAAAAAGACCCAGTACTTC.

The CDR3 spells CASTQQGYSPLHF. In nucleotides, the CDR3 is TGTGCCAGCACCCAACAGGGGTATTCACCCCTCCACTTT. The V gene is TRBV28, the J gene TRBJ1-6; 7 nucleotides align to TRBD1. This CDR3 has 13 residues. With 7 bases clipped from V and 8 bases from J, the junction kept 5 bases outside the gene matches. Looked up from germline, CDR1 is MDHEN and CDR2 is SYDVKM. Variable domain in full (rest from reference TRBV28 and TRBJ1-6): DVKVTQSSRYLVKRTGEKVFLECVQDMDHENMFWYRQDPGLGLRLIYFSYDVKMKEKGDIPEGYSVSREKKERFSLILESASTNQTSMYLCASTQQGYSPLHFGNGTRLTVT.

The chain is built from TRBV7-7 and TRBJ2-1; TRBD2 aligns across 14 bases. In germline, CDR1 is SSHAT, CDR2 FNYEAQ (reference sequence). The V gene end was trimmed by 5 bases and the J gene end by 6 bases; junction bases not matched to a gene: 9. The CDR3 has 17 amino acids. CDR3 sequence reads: CASSEIRLAGGGNEQFF. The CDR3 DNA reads TGTGCCAGCAGCGAAATTCGACTAGCGGGAGGGGGCAATGAGCAGTTCTTC. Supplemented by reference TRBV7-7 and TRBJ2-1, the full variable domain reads GAGVSQSPRYKVTKRGQDVTLRCDPISSHATLYWYQQALGQGPEFLTYFNYEAQPDKSGLPSDRFSAERPEGSISTLTIQRTEQRDSAMYRCASSEIRLAGGGNEQFFGPGTRLTVL.

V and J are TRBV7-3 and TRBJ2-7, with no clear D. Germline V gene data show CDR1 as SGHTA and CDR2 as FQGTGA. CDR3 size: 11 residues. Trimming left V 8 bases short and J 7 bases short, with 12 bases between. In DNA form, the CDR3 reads TGTGCCAGCGGGTTCCTCGGGGAGCAGTACTTC. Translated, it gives CASGFLGEQYF.

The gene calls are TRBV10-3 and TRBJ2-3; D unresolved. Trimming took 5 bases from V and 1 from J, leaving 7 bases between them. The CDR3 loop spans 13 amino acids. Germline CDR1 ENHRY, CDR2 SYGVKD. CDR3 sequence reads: CAISSAGTDTQYF. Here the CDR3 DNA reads TGTGCCATCAGTTCCGCGGGCACAGATACGCAGTATTTT.

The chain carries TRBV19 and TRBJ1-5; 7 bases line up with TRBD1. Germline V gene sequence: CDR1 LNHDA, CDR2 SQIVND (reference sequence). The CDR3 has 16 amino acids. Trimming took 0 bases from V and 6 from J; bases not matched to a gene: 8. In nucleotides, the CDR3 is TGTGCCAGTAGTATAGATGGGACAGCCTACAGTCAGCCCCAGCATTTT. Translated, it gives CASSIDGTAYSQPQHF.

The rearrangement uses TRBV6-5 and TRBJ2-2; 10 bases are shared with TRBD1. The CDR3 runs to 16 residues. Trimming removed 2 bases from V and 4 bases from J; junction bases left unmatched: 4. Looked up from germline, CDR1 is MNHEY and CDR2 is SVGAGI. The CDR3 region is CASSYRQGAITGELFF. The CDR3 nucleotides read TGTGCCAGCAGTTACAGACAGGGGGCAATCACCGGGGAGCTGTTTTTT.

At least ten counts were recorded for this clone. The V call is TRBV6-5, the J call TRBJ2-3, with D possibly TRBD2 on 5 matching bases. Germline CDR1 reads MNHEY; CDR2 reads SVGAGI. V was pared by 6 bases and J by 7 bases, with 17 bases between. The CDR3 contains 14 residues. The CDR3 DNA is TGTGCCAGCAGGGTACTAGGAGCGCACTATACGCAGTATTTT. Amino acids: CASRVLGAHYTQYF.

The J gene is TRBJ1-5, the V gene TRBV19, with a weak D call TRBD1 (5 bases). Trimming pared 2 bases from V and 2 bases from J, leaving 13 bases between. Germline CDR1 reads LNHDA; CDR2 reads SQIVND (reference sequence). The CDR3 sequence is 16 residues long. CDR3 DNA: TGTGCCAGTAGTATATGGGGAAGGGGTGGCAATCAGCCCCAGCATTTT. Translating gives CASSIWGRGGNQPQHF.

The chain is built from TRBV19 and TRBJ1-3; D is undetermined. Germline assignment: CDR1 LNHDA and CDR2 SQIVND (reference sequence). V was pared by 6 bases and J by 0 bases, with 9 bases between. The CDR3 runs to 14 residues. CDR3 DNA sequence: TGTGCCAGTAGCCCAACGGGCTCTGGAAACACCATATATTTT. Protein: CASSPTGSGNTIYF. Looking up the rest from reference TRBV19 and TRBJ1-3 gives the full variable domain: DGGITQSPKYLFRKEGQNVTLSCEQNLNHDAMYWYRQDPGQGLRLIYYSQIVNDFQKGDIAEGYSVSREKKESFPLTVTSAQKNPTAFYLCASSPTGSGNTIYFGEGSWLTVV.

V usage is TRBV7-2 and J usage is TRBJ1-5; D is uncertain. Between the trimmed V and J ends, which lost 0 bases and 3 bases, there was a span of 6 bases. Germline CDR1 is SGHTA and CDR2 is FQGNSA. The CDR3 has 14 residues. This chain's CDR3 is CASSLAQPNQPQHF. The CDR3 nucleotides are TGTGCCAGCAGCTTAGCACAGCCCAATCAGCCCCAGCATTTT.

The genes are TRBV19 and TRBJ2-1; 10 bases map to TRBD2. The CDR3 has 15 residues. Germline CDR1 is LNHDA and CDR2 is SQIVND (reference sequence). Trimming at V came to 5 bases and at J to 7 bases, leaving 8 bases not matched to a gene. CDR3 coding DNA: TGTGCCAGTAGTGTCCTAGCGGGGGCCTTAAATGAGCAGTTCTTC. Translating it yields CASSVLAGALNEQFF.

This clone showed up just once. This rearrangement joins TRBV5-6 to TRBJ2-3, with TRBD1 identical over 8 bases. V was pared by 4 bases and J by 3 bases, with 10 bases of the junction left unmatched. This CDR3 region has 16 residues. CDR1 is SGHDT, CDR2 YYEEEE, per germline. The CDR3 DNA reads TGTGCCAGCAGCACAAACGGACAGGGTTTTACAGATACGCAGTATTTT. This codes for CASSTNGQGFTDTQYF.